This T cell receptor (beta chain) came from a study of cytomegalovirus exposure and HLA in healthy donors (dated by TCRdb to the late 2010s). At the level of the whole study: A later analysis indicated that the roughly 130 validation repertoires were generated on the platform also employed for the approximately 700 repertoires of the first cohort. The aim of the study was to test whether cataloging public T cell receptors could identify signatures of past pathogen exposure. In addition to the first cohort of 500 to 850 subjects, a separate validation cohort of 100 to 150 different subjects was used. High-throughput TCR immunosequencing, statistical association of individual TCRs with disease status, and machine learning were combined to predict cytomegalovirus infection status. Broader findings and caveats from the paper: The study gave a list of around 170 TCR beta chains associated with cytomegalovirus. Most TCR sequences were seen in very few donors, while some public TCRs were found in many individuals. The validation cohort had no HLA typing available for a later analysis, so co-occurrence within that cohort was assessed over all 120 or so repertoires. According to the authors, the approach could potentially be generalized to other disease states and immunological phenotypes. The classifier was reported to diagnose cytomegalovirus status with high specificity and sensitivity in both the original and validation cohorts. In a later analysis, TCRs clustered in the first cohort were found to also tend to co-occur in the approximately 120 validation repertoires, with 90% to 95% of cluster scores above 0. In vitro tests confirmed that a few of the cytomegalovirus-associated TCR beta chains recognize cytomegalovirus antigens.

Donors formed part of the validation cohort, which comprised 120 or so subjects and was distinct from the first cohort of 670 or so subjects. The V and J ends are trimmed by 8 bases and 2 bases, leaving 10 bases between them. The germline V gene specifies SGHVS as CDR1 and FQNEAQ as CDR2. The CDR3 measures 12 amino acids from cysteine to phenylalanine. The kept DNA is CDR3 alone, 36 bases in frame from the first base. To prepare the library, the immunoSEQ multiplex PCR assay was applied. The original methods were these. A statistical classification framework was built to diagnose cytomegalovirus status from the catalog of TCR beta chain sequences. TCRdb stores this immuneACCESS table with in-frame sequences only. Part of the clones is absent; in the studies checked, under half of the shortfall reflects unresolved V genes, and no reason is known for the rest. That table gives V, J and clone size, and the DNA gave D and trimming. The sample has about 150,000 clones on record, 70% to 90% of them singletons. Together, the top ten hold 2.5% to 4% of the sample.

Of note for this clone: Its recognized antigen is unknown. Base qualities are not provided; no much larger clone lies one nucleotide away.

This receptor chain uses TRBV7-8 and TRBJ2-7; the D gene identity is not certain. The source is a young woman in good health and CMV-seropositive. The sample consisted of PBMCs. The CDR3 region has the sequence CASCPGTYEQYF. The base sequence is TGTGCCAGCTGCCCCGGTACCTACGAGCAGTACTTC.